This TCR beta chain was sequenced during a study of blood T cell repertoires in COVID-19. Background on the study: Specimens from acute and convalescent COVID-19 originated in the United States, Italy and Spain. PBMCs, B-cell-depleted T cells, or T cells provided the cDNA or gDNA that made up the material.

V lost 1 base, J lost 3 bases, and 10 bases stayed unmatched. The germline V gene has CDR1 KGHSH and CDR2 LQKENI. CDR3 length: 17 amino acids. The authors' processing: Counts of nucleated cells, estimated from reference gene primer amplification, were obtained. The repertoire was sequenced with immunoSEQ multiplex PCR; TCRdb's copy has only in-frame clones and lacks some. V, J and clone size derive from that table, while D and trimming were established from the DNA sequence. The sample records about 200,000 clones, 81% being singletons. The TCR comes from a woman older than 75 with acute or convalescent COVID-19. V gene TRBV18 combines with J gene TRBJ2-5; 8 positions agree with TRBD2. The specimen was peripheral blood. CDR3 sequence reads: CASSPRTGGHEEETQYF. The CDR3, as DNA: TGTGCCAGCTCACCACGGACGGGAGGGCATGAGGAAGAGACCCAGTACTTC.